This TCR beta chain was observed in a study of cytomegalovirus exposure and HLA in healthy donors. Study results and limitations: When presence/absence was analysed, sequencing depth was taken to be roughly uniform across donors. In a later analysis, CMV-associated beta chains were mostly HLA-associated, it appeared.

Vbeta (60) and Jbeta (13) primers were used in the PCR. The method was immunoSEQ multiplex PCR; TCRdb's version includes in-frame clones alone and lacks a portion of them. The sample records 130,000 to 150,000 clones, about 80% being singletons. To note about this clone: What it binds is unknown.

CDR3 length: 14 residues. V dropped 5 bases and J dropped 1; count of bases not matched to a gene: 5. Germline V gene data show CDR1 as SGHDN and CDR2 as FVKESK. The sequenced sample consisted of PBMCs. This sequence originates from a man under 40 in good health and CMV-seronegative. The chain joins TRBV14 to TRBJ2-7; the match to TRBD1 covers 7 bases. The CDR3: CASSTQTGSYEQYF. CDR3 coding DNA: TGTGCCAGCAGCACCCAGACAGGGTCCTACGAGCAGTACTTC.